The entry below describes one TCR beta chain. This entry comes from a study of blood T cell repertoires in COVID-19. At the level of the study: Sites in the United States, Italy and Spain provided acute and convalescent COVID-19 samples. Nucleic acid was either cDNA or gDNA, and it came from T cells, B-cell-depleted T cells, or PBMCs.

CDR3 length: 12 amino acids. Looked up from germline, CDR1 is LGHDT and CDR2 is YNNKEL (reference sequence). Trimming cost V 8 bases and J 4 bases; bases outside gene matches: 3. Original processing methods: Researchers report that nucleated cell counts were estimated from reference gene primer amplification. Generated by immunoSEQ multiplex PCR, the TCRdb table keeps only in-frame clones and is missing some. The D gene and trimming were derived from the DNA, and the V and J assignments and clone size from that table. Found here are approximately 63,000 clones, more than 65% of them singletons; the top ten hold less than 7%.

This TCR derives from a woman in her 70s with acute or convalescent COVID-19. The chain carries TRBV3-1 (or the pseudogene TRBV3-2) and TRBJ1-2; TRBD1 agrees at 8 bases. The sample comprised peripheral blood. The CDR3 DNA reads TGTGCCAGCCAGGACAGGGCCTATGGCTACACCTTC. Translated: CASQDRAYGYTF.